The present entry profiles one T cell receptor beta chain with its context. Its antigen is unidentified. CD4+CD25+CD127- Tregs, CD4+CD25- non-Tregs, CD4 and CD8 cells were sorted. CDR3 length: 16 residues. In germline, CDR1 is MNHEY, CDR2 SMNVEV (reference sequence). The V and J ends lost 4 bases and 1 base respectively, with 15 bases between them. Clones were sequenced by immunoSEQ multiplex PCR, and TCRdb holds only the in-frame ones, with some missing. This table holds more than 60,000 clones, roughly nine tenths found once. These data belong to a study of Tregs in tolerant kidney transplant recipients. Study in general: Recipients received nonmyeloablative bone marrow transplants from related graft donors, with transient mixed chimerism. Findings of the study overall: Biological reproducibility was not directly addressed, but technical replication error appeared minimal.

V gene TRBV27 combines with J gene TRBJ2-3; a possible D gene is TRBD1 (5 bases). The sequencing used CD4+ T cells from blood, collected before the transplant. The clonotype was recovered from a human donor who received a combined kidney and bone marrow transplant. The CDR3: CASSSYRAQGTDTQYF. CDR3 coding DNA: TGTGCCAGCAGTTCATATAGGGCACAGGGCACAGATACGCAGTATTTT.